Each of the 21 T cell receptor beta chains below was sequenced from the same sample in a study of blood T cell repertoires in COVID-19 (dated by TCRdb to about 2020). Library method: the immunoSEQ multiplex PCR assay. The immuneACCESS repertoire file appears here via TCRdb, limited to in-frame rearrangements. These files lack a portion of the clones; in checked studies, under half of the deficit traces to unresolved V genes, and the cause of the others is not known. This sample comprises some 120,000 clones, about 80% of them detected only once. The ten largest make up 16% of the sample. Material for sequencing was peripheral blood. The receptors shown here come from a woman aged 45-60 years with acute or convalescent COVID-19.

This chain links TRBV7-3 with TRBJ2-2; 7 nucleotides match TRBD1. CDR1 is SGHTA and CDR2 is FQGTGA in the germline V gene. V trimming: 5 bases; J trimming: 5 bases; junction bases outside the gene matches: 11. The CDR3 loop spans 16 amino acids. The CDR3 sequence is CASSVLPGGETGELFF. In DNA form, the CDR3 reads TGTGCCAGCAGCGTCCTACCAGGGGGTGAAACCGGGGAGCTGTTTTTT.

This clone has only one observation. The CDR3: CASSLLSGLSYEQYF. The CDR3 region has the DNA TGCGCCAGCAGCTTGCTCAGCGGGCTGTCCTACGAGCAGTACTTC. The chain has TRBV5-1 and TRBJ2-7, with D possibly TRBD2 on 6 matching bases. The germline V gene has CDR1 SGHRS and CDR2 YFSETQ. Trimming removed 1 base from V and 1 base from J, with 12 bases in between. The CDR3 is 15 amino acids.

The chain links TRBV6-5 to TRBJ2-7; D gene ambiguous. The germline gives CDR1 MNHEY, CDR2 SVGAGI. V lost 4 bases and J lost 3, with 4 bases in between. The CDR3 covers 11 residues. The CDR3 coding sequence is TGTGCCAGCAGTTCCCGCTACGAGCAGTACTTC. Protein product: CASSSRYEQYF.

Only one count was recorded for this clone. The rearrangement uses TRBV19 and TRBJ1-1; D is undetermined. V lost 4 bases, J lost 1 base, and 7 bases lay in between. Germline lookup yields CDR1 LNHDA and CDR2 SQIVND (reference sequence). CDR3 length equals 13 residues. The CDR3: CASSTGKNTEAFF. CDR3 coding DNA: TGTGCCAGTAGTACCGGGAAGAACACTGAAGCTTTCTTT.

The chain joins TRBV18 to TRBJ1-1; TRBD1 matches at 8 bases. Germline CDR1 reads KGHSH; CDR2 reads LQKENI. The CDR3 loop spans 15 amino acids. Trimming removed 5 bases from V and 5 bases from J; junction bases left unmatched: 10. The CDR3 region has the DNA TGTGCCAGCTCAGAAGCAACAGGGGGAAAAACTGAAGCTTTCTTT. Translation gives CASSEATGGKTEAFF. Based on the CDR3 plus reference TRBV18 and TRBJ1-1, the full variable domain is NAGVMQNPRHLVRRRGQEARLRCSPMKGHSHVYWYRQLPEEGLKFMVYLQKENIIDESGMPKERFSAEFPKEGPSILRIQQVVRGDSAAYFCASSEATGGKTEAFFGQGTRLTVV.

The rearrangement uses TRBV7-2 and TRBJ2-1, with 8 bases that match TRBD1. The V segment lost 5 bases and the J segment 5 bases; nucleotides outside the gene matches: 8. The CDR3 covers 15 residues. Per the germline V gene, CDR1 is SGHTA and CDR2 is FQGNSA. The CDR3 is CASSTGQANHNEQFF. CDR3 coding DNA: TGTGCCAGCAGCACGGGACAGGCGAACCACAATGAGCAGTTCTTC.

The gene calls are TRBV19 and TRBJ2-3, with a weak D call TRBD2 (5 bases). Germline CDR1 LNHDA, CDR2 SQIVND (reference sequence). The V end was cut by 7 bases, the J end by 4 bases, with 18 bases between. The CDR3 has 15 residues. Here the CDR3 reads CASKDGGRVSDTQYF. The CDR3 region has the DNA TGTGCCAGTAAGGACGGAGGCCGGGTATCAGATACGCAGTATTTT.

The sample holds one count of this clone. The genes are TRBV7-9 and TRBJ1-2, with TRBD1 matching over 7 bases. V was clipped by 6 bases and J by 1 base; unmatched bases: 2. Per the germline V gene, CDR1 is SEHNR and CDR2 is FQNEAQ (reference sequence). The CDR3 contains 13 residues. CDR3 sequence: CASSRTGNYGYTF. The CDR3 DNA is TGTGCCAGCAGTCGGACAGGTAACTATGGCTACACCTTC. Full variable domain (remainder filled in from reference TRBV7-9 and TRBJ1-2): DTGVSQNPRHKITKRGQNVTFRCDPISEHNRLYWYRQTLGQGPEFLTYFQNEAQLEKSRLLSDRFSAERPKGSFSTLEIQRTEQGDSAMYLCASSRTGNYGYTFGSGTRLTVV.

J is TRBJ1-3 and V is TRBV9; TRBD1 agrees at 7 bases. V was clipped by 0 bases and J by 6 bases; unmatched bases: 9. This CDR3 is 16 amino acids long. Germline V CDR1 and CDR2: SGDLS, YYNGEE. CDR3 nucleotide sequence: TGTGCCAGCAGCGTAGCCGGGACAGCCCTTGCAAACACCATATATTTT. It codes for CASSVAGTALANTIYF.

This sequence joins TRBV2 and TRBJ1-2, with unresolved D. Deletions cut 2 bases from V and 3 bases from J, with 4 bases between. CDR1 SNHLY and CDR2 FYNNEI come from the germline V gene. CDR3 length: 12 residues. The CDR3 here is CASSELDYGYTF. The CDR3 region has the DNA TGTGCCAGCAGTGAACTTGACTATGGCTACACCTTC.

The CDR3 coding sequence is TGTGCCAGCAGCGGTGGAGGGGGCCGCGCCGGGGAGCTGTTTTTT. Amino acids: CASSGGGGRAGELFF. The chain uses TRBV9 and TRBJ2-2; D is possibly TRBD1 (7 bases). Between the trimmed V and J ends, which lost 3 bases and 6 bases, there was a span of 15 bases. CDR3 size: 15 residues. Looked up from germline, CDR1 is SGDLS and CDR2 is YYNGEE.

This clone was counted between two and nine times. The chain carries TRBV9 and TRBJ2-7; TRBD1 might be the D (6 bases). The V end lost 3 bases, the J end lost 2 bases, and 12 bases lay between the germline ends. This CDR3 has 14 amino acids. The germline gives CDR1 SGDLS, CDR2 YYNGEE. Here the CDR3 DNA reads TGTGCCAGCAGCGGGAAAGACAGGCCCTACGAGCAGTACTTC. It translates to CASSGKDRPYEQYF.

The CDR3 coding sequence is TGTGCCAGCAGCCGACAGAACTCTGGAAACACCATATATTTT. Translated, it gives CASSRQNSGNTIYF. J is TRBJ1-3 and V is TRBV5-8; D is perhaps TRBD1 (5 bases). This CDR3 region has 14 residues. Germline V gives CDR1 SGHTS, CDR2 YDEGEE. V lost 4 bases to trimming and J lost 0 bases, with 8 bases between them.

The gene calls are TRBV29-1 and TRBJ2-7; TRBD1 agrees at 7 bases. The CDR3 has 14 amino acids. Germline V gene sequence: CDR1 SQVTM, CDR2 ANQGSEA. V lost 4 bases and J lost 2; bases outside the gene matches: 8. CDR3 DNA: TGCAGCGTTGTTACGGACAGGCCACCCTACGAGCAGTACTTC. This encodes CSVVTDRPPYEQYF.

The rearrangement links TRBV7-9 to TRBJ1-2; TRBD1 is a possible D gene (5 bases). The germline V gene encodes CDR1 SEHNR and CDR2 FQNEAQ (reference sequence). V was clipped by 2 bases and J by 7 bases, with 14 bases between them. The CDR3 consists of 14 residues. The CDR3, as DNA: TGTGCCAGCAGCTTAATGGAGGGGCCGAGTGGCTACACCTTC. Protein product: CASSLMEGPSGYTF. Together with reference TRBV7-9 and TRBJ1-2, the CDR3 gives the full variable domain: DTGVSQNPRHKITKRGQNVTFRCDPISEHNRLYWYRQTLGQGPEFLTYFQNEAQLEKSRLLSDRFSAERPKGSFSTLEIQRTEQGDSAMYLCASSLMEGPSGYTFGSGTRLTVV.

This clone appeared a single time. J is TRBJ1-5 and V is TRBV5-8, with no clear D. The V end was cut by 2 bases, the J end by 0 bases, with 9 bases between. The germline CDR1 and CDR2 sequences are SGHTS and YDEGEE. The CDR3 loop spans 15 amino acids. The CDR3 DNA sequence: TGTGCCAGCAGCTTAGAGGGAAATAGCAATCAGCCCCAGCATTTT. Protein product: CASSLEGNSNQPQHF. Filled out from reference TRBV5-8 and TRBJ1-5, the complete variable domain reads EAGVTQSPTHLIKTRGQQATLRCSPISGHTSVYWYQQALGLGLQFLLWYDEGEERNRGNFPPRFSGRQFPNYSSELNVNALELEDSALYLCASSLEGNSNQPQHFGDGTRLSIL.

This rearrangement joins TRBV14 to TRBJ1-2; tentative D call: TRBD1 (6 bases). The germline V and J ends were trimmed by 4 bases and 7 bases, with 13 bases remaining between them. CDR1 is SGHDN, CDR2 FVKESK, per germline. The length of the CDR3 is 13 residues. The chain's CDR3 is CASSLQGRGGYTF. The DNA for the CDR3 is TGTGCCAGCAGCCTACAGGGAAGAGGTGGCTACACCTTC.

The chain employs TRBV5-1 and TRBJ2-6; TRBD2 might be the D (6 bases). The germline CDR1 and CDR2 sequences are SGHRS and YFSETQ. V was clipped by 6 bases and J by 2 bases, with 15 bases between them. There are 16 residues in the CDR3. The DNA for the CDR3 is TGCGCCAGCACAAAGGAGGGATCGGCTGGGGCCAACGTCCTGACTTTC. Translated, it gives CASTKEGSAGANVLTF.

This chain joins TRBV27 and TRBJ1-2; D not certain. Germline V lookup: CDR1 MNHEY, CDR2 SMNVEV (reference sequence). Trimming removed 4 bases from V and 8 bases from J, with 11 bases in between. The CDR3 has 12 amino acids. The DNA for the CDR3 is TGTGCCAGCAGTTCCGGGCCGGGGGGCTACACCTTC. Its translation is CASSSGPGGYTF.

V is TRBV4-1 and J is TRBJ2-3, with a possible D match to TRBD2 (5 bases). V was clipped by 2 bases and J by 3 bases, with 6 bases between them. Looked up from germline, CDR1 is MGHRA and CDR2 is YSYEKL. This CDR3 region has 13 residues. The CDR3 reads CASSQLATDTQYF. CDR3 nucleotide sequence: TGCGCCAGCAGCCAACTAGCTACAGATACGCAGTATTTT.

Only a few counts were recorded for this clone. The genes are TRBV24-1 and TRBJ1-5; 9 positions agree with TRBD1. CDR3 length: 13 amino acids. Germline loops: CDR1 KGHDR, CDR2 SFDVKD. J lost 5 bases, V lost 6 bases, and 1 base had no gene match. The CDR3 coding sequence is TGTGCCACCAGTCGGGACAGGGATCAGCCCCAGCATTTT. Its protein is CATSRDRDQPQHF.